This TCR beta chain was recovered during a study of T cell repertoires and HLA-DP antigens. Study overall: Versus self, one alloantigen differed at one groove amino acid, the other at ten to eleven. Study conclusions and caveats: Previously undetected clones averaged 36.3% and 50.6% against the two alleles respectively.

The CDR3 is made up of 10 amino acids. V was trimmed by 5 bases and J by 13 bases, leaving 11 bases between them. CDR1 and CDR2 from the germline V gene are SQVTM and ANQGSEA. Details on this clone: Antigen specificity is unknown.

The PCR primers covered 54 TRBV and 13 TRBJ segments. Method: immunoSEQ multiplex PCR; TCRdb's copy keeps in-frame clones and lacks some. The sample shows about 110,000 clones, roughly 92% of them seen only once. Sequenced sample: CD4+ T cells from PBMCs. The TCR originated in a woman between 18 and 29 years old in good health and CMV-seronegative. This chain joins TRBV29-1 and TRBJ1-4; D uncertain. The CDR3 sequence: CSVLQELLFF. In DNA, the CDR3 is TGCAGCGTTCTCCAGGAATTACTGTTTTTT.